This T cell receptor beta chain was sequenced in a study of blood T cell repertoires in COVID-19. The CDR3 covers 14 residues. Trimming pared 2 bases from V and 4 bases from J, leaving 12 bases between. The germline gives CDR1 MNHEY, CDR2 SVGEGT. Assay: immunoSEQ multiplex PCR; the TCRdb copy retains only in-frame clones and omits some. The repertoire includes some 30,000 clones, roughly 87% of them detected once, and over 0.95% sits in the top ten. Sample: peripheral blood. This sequence was found in a man in his 70s with active or convalescent COVID-19. The V call is TRBV6-2 or TRBV6-3, the J call TRBJ2-7, with D possibly TRBD2 on 5 matching bases. CDR3 sequence (DNA): TGTGCCAGCAGTTACGTGGGTCTAGCTTACGAGCAGTACTTC. Translation: CASSYVGLAYEQYF.